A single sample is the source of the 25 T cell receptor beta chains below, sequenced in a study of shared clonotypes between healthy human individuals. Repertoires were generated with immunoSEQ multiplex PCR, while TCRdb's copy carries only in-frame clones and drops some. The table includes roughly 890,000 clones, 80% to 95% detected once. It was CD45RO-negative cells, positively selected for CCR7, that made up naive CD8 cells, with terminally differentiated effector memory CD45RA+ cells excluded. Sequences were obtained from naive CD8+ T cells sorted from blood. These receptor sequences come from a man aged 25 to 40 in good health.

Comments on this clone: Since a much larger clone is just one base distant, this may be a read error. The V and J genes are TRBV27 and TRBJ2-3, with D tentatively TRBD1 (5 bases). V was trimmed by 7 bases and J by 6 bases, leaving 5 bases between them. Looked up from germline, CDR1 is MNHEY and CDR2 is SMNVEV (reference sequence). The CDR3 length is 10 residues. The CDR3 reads CASKGDTQYF. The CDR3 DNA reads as TGTGCCAGCAAGGGGGATACGCAGTATTTT.

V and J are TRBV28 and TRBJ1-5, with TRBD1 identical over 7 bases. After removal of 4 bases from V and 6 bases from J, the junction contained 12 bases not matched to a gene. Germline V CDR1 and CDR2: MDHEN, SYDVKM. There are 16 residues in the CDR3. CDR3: CASSYRDRERGQPQHF. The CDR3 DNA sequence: TGTGCCAGCAGTTACCGAGACAGGGAAAGGGGTCAGCCCCAGCATTTT. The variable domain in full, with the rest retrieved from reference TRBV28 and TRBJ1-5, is DVKVTQSSRYLVKRTGEKVFLECVQDMDHENMFWYRQDPGLGLRLIYFSYDVKMKEKGDIPEGYSVSREKKERFSLILESASTNQTSMYLCASSYRDRERGQPQHFGDGTRLSIL.

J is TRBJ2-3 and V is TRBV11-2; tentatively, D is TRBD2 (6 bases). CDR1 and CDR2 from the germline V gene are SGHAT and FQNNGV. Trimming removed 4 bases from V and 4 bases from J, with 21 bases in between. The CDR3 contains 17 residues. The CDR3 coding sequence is TGTGCCAGCAGCTCCCCTTCTTCTAGCGCCGGAGCAGATACGCAGTATTTT. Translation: CASSSPSSSAGADTQYF.

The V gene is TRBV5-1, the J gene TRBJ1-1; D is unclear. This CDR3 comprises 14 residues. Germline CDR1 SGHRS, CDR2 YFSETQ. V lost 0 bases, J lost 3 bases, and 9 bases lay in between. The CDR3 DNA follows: TGCGCCAGCAGCTTGGTTCCCGGAGACACTGAAGCTTTCTTT. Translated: CASSLVPGDTEAFF.

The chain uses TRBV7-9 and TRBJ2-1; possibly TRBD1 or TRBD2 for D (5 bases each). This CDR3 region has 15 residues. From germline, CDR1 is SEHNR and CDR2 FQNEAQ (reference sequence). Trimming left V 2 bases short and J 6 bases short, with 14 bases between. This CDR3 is CASSLTVGTFNEQFF. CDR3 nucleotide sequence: TGTGCCAGCAGCTTAACTGTCGGGACCTTCAATGAGCAGTTCTTC.

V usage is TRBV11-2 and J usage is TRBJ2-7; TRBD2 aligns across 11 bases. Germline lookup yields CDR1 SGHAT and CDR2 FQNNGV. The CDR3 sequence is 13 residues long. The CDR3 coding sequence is TGTGCTTCCGCGGGTAGCGGGAGGGAGGAGCAGTACTTC. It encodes CASAGSGREEQYF.

The CDR3 nucleotides are TGTGCCACTGGAGAGGGCTACAATGAGCAGTTCTTC. It translates to CATGEGYNEQFF. This chain connects TRBV13 to TRBJ2-1, with a tentative D call TRBD2 (5 bases). This CDR3 has 12 amino acids. Trimming took 10 bases from V and 3 from J, leaving 10 bases between them. Per germline, CDR1 PRHDT and CDR2 FYEKMQ (reference sequence).

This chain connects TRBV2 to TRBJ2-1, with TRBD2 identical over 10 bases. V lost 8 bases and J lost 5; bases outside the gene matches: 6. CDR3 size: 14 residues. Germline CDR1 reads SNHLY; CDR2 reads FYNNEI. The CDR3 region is CASQTSGSDNEQFF. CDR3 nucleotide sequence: TGTGCCAGCCAGACTAGCGGGTCGGACAATGAGCAGTTCTTC. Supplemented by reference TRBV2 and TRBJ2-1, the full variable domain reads EPEVTQTPSHQVTQMGQEVILRCVPISNHLYFYWYRQILGQKVEFLVSFYNNEISEKSEIFDDQFSVERPDGSNFTLKIRSTKLEDSAMYFCASQTSGSDNEQFFGPGTRLTVL.

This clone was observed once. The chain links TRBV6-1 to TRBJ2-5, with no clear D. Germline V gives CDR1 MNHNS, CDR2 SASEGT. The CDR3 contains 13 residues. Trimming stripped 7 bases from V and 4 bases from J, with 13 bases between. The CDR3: CASIQNPVETQYF. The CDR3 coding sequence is TGTGCCAGCATACAGAACCCGGTAGAGACCCAGTACTTC.

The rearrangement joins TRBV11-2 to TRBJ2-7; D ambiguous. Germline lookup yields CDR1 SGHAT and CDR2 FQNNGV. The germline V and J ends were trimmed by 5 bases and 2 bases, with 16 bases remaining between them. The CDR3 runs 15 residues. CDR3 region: CASSPVAGIPYEQYF. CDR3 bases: TGTGCCAGCAGCCCAGTAGCTGGGATACCCTACGAGCAGTACTTC. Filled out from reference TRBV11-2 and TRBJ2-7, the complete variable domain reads EAGVAQSPRYKIIEKRQSVAFWCNPISGHATLYWYQQILGQGPKLLIQFQNNGVVDDSQLPKDRFSAERLKGVDSTLKIQPAKLEDSAVYLCASSPVAGIPYEQYFGPGTRLTVT.

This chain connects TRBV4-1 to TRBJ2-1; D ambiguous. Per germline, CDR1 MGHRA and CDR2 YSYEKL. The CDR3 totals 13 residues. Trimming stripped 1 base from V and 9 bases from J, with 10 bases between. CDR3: CASSQGGLSEQFF. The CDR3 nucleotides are TGCGCCAGCAGCCAAGGGGGTTTGAGTGAGCAGTTCTTC.

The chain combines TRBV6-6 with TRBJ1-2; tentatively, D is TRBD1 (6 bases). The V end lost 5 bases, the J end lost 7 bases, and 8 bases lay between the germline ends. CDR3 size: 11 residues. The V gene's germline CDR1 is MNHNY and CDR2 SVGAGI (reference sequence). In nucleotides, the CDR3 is TGTGCCAGCAGTACAGGGACTGGCTACACCTTC. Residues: CASSTGTGYTF.

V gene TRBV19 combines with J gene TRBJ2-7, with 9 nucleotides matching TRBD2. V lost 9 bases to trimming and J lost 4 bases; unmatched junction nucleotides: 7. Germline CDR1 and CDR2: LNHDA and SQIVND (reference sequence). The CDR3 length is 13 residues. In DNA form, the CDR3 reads TGTGCCAGAACATCTAGCGGGATTTACGAGCAGTACTTC. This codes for CARTSSGIYEQYF. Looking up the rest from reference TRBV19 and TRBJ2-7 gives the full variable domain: DGGITQSPKYLFRKEGQNVTLSCEQNLNHDAMYWYRQDPGQGLRLIYYSQIVNDFQKGDIAEGYSVSREKKESFPLTVTSAQKNPTAFYLCARTSSGIYEQYFGPGTRLTVT.

The CDR3 DNA follows: TGTGCCAGCAGCTCGGATAGATCAGGCTACGAGCAGTACTTC. Translation gives CASSSDRSGYEQYF. The V call is TRBV7-9, the J call TRBJ2-7, with D hard to call. The V and J ends lost 4 bases and 3 bases respectively, with 13 bases between them. The V gene's germline CDR1 is SEHNR and CDR2 FQNEAQ (reference sequence). This CDR3 is built from 14 residues.

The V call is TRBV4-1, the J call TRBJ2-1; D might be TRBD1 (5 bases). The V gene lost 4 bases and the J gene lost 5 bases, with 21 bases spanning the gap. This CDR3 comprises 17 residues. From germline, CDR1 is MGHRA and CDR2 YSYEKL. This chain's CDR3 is CASSPDLRGLLNNEQFF. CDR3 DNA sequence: TGCGCCAGCAGCCCCGATCTAAGGGGTCTATTAAACAATGAGCAGTTCTTC.

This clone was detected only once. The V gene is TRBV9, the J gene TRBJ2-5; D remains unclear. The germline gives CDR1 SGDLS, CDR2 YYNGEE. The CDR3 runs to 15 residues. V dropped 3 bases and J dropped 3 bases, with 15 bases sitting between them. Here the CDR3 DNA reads TGTGCCAGCAGCGGATTCATAGGCCCAAAAGAGACCCAGTACTTC. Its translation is CASSGFIGPKETQYF.

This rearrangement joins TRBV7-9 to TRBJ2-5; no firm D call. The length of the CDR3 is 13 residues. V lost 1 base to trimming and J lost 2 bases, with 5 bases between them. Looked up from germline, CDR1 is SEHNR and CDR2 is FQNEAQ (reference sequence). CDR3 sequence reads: CASSLGIQETQYF. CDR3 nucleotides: TGTGCCAGCAGCTTAGGTATTCAAGAGACCCAGTACTTC.

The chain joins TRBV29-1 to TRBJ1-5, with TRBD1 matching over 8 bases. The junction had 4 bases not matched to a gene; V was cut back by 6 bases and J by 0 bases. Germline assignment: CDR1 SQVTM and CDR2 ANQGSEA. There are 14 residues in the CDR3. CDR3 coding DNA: TGCAGCGTCCAGACAGGGGATAGCAATCAGCCCCAGCATTTT. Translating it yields CSVQTGDSNQPQHF.

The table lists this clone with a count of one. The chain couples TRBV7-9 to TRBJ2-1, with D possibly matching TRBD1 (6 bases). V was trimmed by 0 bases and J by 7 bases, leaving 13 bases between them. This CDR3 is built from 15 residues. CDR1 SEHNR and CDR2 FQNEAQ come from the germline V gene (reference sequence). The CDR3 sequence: CASSLARTGKNEQFF. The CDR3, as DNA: TGTGCCAGCAGCTTAGCTCGAACAGGGAAGAATGAGCAGTTCTTC.

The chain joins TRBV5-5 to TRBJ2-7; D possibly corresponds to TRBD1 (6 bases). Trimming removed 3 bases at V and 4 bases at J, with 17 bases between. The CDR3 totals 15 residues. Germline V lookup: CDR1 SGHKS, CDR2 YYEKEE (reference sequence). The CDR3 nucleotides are TGTGCCAGCAGCTCGCCCGGACAGCCGGTGTACGAGCAGTACTTC. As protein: CASSSPGQPVYEQYF. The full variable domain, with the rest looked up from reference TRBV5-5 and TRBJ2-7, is DAGVTQSPTHLIKTRGQQVTLRCSPISGHKSVSWYQQVLGQGPQFIFQYYEKEERGRGNFPDRFSARQFPNYSSELNVNALLLGDSALYLCASSSPGQPVYEQYFGPGTRLTVT.

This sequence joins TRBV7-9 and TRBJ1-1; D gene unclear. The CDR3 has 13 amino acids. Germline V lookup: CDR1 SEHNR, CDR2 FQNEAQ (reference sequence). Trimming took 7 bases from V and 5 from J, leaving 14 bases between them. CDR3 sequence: CASNPGGVTEAFF. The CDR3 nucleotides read TGTGCCAGCAACCCGGGCGGGGTGACTGAAGCTTTCTTT.

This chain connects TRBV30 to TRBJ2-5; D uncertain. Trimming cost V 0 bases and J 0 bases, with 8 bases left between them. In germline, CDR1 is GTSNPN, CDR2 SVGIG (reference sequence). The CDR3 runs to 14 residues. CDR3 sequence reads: CAWSVLRYQETQYF. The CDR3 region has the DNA TGTGCCTGGAGTGTACTAAGGTACCAAGAGACCCAGTACTTC.

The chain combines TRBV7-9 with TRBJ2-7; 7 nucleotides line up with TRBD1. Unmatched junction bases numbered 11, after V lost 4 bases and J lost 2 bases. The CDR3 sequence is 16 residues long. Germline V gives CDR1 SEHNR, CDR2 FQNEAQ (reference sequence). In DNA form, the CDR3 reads TGTGCCAGCAGCTCACCGCGACAGGGTACCGCCTACGAGCAGTACTTC. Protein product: CASSSPRQGTAYEQYF.

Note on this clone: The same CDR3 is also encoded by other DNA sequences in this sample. The CDR3 sequence: CASSPGGSNQPQHF. The CDR3, as DNA: TGTGCCAGCTCCCCTGGGGGAAGCAATCAGCCCCAGCATTTT. The chain carries TRBV18 and TRBJ1-5, with D tentatively TRBD1 (5 bases). The CDR3 extends over 14 amino acids. Germline values: CDR1 KGHSH, CDR2 LQKENI. The V and J ends lost 6 bases and 1 base respectively, with 10 bases between them.

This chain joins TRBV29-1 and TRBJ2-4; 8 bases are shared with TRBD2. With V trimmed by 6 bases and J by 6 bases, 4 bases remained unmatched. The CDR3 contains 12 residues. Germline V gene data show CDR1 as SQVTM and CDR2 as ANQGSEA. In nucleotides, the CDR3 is TGCAGCGTACGGCTAGCGGGAAACATTCAGTACTTC. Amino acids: CSVRLAGNIQYF.